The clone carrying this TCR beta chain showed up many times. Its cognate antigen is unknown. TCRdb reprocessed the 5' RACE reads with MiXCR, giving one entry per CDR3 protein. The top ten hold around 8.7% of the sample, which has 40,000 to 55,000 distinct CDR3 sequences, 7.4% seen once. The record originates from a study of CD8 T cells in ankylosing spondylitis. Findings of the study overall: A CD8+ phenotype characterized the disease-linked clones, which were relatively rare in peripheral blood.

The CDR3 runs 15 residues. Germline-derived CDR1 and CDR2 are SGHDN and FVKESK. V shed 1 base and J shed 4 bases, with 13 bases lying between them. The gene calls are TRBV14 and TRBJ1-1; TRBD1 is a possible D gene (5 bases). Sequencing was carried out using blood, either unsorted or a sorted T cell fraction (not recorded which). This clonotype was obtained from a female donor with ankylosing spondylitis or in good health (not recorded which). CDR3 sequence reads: CASSQVRGGTTEAFF. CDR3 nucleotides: TGTGCCAGCAGCCAAGTAAGGGGAGGGACCACTGAAGCTTTCTTT.